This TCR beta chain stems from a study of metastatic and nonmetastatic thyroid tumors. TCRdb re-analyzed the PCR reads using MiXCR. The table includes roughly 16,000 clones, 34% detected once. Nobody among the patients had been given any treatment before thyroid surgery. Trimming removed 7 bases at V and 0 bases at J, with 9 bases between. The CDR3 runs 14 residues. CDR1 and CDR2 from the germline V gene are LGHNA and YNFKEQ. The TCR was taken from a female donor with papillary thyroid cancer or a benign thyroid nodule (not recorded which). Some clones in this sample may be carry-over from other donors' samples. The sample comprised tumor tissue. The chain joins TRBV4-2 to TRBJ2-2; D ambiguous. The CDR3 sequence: CASIRSANTGELFF. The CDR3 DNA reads TGTGCCAGCATCAGATCGGCGAACACCGGGGAGCTGTTTTTT.